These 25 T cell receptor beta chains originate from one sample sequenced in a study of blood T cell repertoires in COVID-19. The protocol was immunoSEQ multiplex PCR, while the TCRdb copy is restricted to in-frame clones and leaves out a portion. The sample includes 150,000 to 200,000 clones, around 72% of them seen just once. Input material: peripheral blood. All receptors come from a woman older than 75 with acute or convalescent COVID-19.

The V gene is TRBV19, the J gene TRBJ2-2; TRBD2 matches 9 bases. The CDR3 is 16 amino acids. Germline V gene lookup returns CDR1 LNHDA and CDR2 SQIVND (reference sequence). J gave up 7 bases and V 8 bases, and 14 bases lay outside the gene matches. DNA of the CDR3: TGTGCCAGTCGGCCCGGGGCGAGCGGGAGGAGCGGGGAGCTGTTTTTT. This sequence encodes CASRPGASGRSGELFF.

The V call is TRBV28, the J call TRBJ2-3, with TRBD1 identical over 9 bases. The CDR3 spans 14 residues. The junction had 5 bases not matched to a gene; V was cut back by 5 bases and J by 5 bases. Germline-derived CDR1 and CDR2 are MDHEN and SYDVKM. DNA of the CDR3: TGTGCCAGCAGTGCGGACAGGGGATTAGATACGCAGTATTTT. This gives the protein CASSADRGLDTQYF.

The CDR3 here is CATSDSIPGQGAGTGELFF. The CDR3 DNA reads as TGTGCCACCAGTGATTCCATTCCGGGACAGGGGGCTGGCACCGGGGAGCTGTTTTTT. The chain carries TRBV24-1 and TRBJ2-2; 12 nucleotides line up with TRBD1. Looked up from germline, CDR1 is KGHDR and CDR2 is SFDVKD. The CDR3 length is 19 residues. V shed 2 bases and J 4 bases; nucleotides not matched to a gene: 10.

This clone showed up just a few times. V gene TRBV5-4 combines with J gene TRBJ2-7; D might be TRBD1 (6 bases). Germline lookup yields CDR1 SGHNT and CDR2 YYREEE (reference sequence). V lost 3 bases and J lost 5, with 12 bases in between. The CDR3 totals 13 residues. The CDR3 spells CASSSQGVDEQYF. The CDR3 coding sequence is TGTGCCAGCAGCTCACAGGGTGTAGACGAGCAGTACTTC.

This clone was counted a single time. CDR3 in amino acids: CASGSGGGLAQEQYF. The CDR3 DNA sequence: TGTGCCAGCGGATCCGGAGGAGGACTAGCGCAAGAGCAGTACTTC. The chain links TRBV9 to TRBJ2-7; 9 bases line up with TRBD2. V trimming: 7 bases; J trimming: 7 bases; junction bases outside the gene matches: 15. Germline V CDR1 and CDR2: SGDLS, YYNGEE. The CDR3 extends over 15 amino acids.

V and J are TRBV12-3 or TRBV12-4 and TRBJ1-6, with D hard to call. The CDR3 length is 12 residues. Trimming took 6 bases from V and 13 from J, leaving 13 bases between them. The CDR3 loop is CASRGDSSPLHF. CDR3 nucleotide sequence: TGTGCCAGCAGGGGAGATTCTTCGCCCCTCCACTTT.

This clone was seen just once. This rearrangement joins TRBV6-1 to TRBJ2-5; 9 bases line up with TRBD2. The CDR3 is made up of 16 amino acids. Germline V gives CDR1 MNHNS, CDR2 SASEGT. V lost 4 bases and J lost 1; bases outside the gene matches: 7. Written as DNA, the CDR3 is TGTGCCAGCAGTGGGGGTACTAGCGGGCTCCAAGAGACCCAGTACTTC. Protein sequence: CASSGGTSGLQETQYF.

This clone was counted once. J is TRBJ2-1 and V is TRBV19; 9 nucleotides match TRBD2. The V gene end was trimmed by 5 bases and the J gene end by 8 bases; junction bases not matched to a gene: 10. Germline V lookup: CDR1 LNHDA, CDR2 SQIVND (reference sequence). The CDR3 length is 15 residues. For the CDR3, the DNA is TGTGCCAGTAGTGAATATAGCGGGAGCGGCGATGAGCAGTTCTTC. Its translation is CASSEYSGSGDEQFF.

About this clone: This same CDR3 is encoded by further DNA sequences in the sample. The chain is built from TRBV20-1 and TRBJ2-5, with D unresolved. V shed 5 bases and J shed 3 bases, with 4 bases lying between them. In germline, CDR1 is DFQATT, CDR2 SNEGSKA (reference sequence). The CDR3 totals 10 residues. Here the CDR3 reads CSALEETQYF. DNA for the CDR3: TGCAGTGCTCTAGAAGAGACCCAGTACTTC.

The CDR3 spells CASSYPGHPYEQYF. In nucleotides, the CDR3 is TGTGCCAGCAGTTATCCGGGACATCCCTACGAGCAGTACTTC. This rearrangement joins TRBV6-5 to TRBJ2-7; tentatively, D is TRBD1 (6 bases). Germline V gives CDR1 MNHEY, CDR2 SVGAGI. This CDR3 region has 14 residues. Trimming left V 3 bases short and J 2 bases short, with 11 bases between.

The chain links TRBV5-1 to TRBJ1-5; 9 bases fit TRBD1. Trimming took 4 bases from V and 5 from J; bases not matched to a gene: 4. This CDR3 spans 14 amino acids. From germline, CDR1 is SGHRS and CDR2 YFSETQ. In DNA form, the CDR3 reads TGCGCCAGCAGCCTACAGGGGGCGGATCAGCCCCAGCATTTT. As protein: CASSLQGADQPQHF.

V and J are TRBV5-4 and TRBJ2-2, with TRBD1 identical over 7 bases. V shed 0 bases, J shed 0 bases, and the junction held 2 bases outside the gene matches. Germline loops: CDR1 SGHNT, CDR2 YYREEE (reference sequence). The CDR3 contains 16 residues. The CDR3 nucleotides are TGTGCCAGCAGCTTGGACAGGGGTTCGAACACCGGGGAGCTGTTTTTT. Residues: CASSLDRGSNTGELFF.

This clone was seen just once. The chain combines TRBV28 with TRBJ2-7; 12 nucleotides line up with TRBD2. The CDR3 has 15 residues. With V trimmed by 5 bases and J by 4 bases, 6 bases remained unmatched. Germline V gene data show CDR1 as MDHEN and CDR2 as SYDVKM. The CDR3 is CASSPLGTSGYEQYF. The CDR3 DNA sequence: TGTGCCAGCAGTCCCCTCGGGACTAGCGGGTACGAGCAGTACTTC.

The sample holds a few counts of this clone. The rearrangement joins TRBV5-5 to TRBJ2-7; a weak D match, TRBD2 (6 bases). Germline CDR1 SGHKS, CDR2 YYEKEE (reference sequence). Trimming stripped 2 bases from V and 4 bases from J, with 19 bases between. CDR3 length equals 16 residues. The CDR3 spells CASSFSGGATPYEQYF. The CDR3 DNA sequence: TGTGCCAGCAGCTTCAGCGGAGGGGCGACTCCTTACGAGCAGTACTTC.

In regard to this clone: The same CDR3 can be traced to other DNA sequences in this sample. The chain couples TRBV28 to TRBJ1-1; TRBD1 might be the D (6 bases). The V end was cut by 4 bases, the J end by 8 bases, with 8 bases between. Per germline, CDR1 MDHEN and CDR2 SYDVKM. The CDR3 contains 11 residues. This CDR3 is CASSSGTEAFF. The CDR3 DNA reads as TGTGCCAGCAGTTCCGGGACAGAAGCTTTCTTT.

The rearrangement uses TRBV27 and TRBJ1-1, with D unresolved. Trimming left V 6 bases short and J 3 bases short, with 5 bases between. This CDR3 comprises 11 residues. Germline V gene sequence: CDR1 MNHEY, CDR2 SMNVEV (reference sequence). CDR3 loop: CASRFDTEAFF. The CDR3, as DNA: TGTGCCAGCAGGTTCGACACTGAAGCTTTCTTT.

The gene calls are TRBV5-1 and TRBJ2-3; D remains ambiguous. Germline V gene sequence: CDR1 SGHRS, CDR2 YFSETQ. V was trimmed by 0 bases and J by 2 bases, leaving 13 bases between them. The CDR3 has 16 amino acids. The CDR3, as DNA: TGCGCCAGCAGCTTGGTCCCCGGGTCTTTCACAGATACGCAGTATTTT. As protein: CASSLVPGSFTDTQYF.

The CDR3: CASSLGGGGSYNEQFF. In DNA, the CDR3 is TGTGCCAGCAGCTTGGGCGGGGGGGGCTCCTACAATGAGCAGTTCTTC. The chain links TRBV5-4 to TRBJ2-1, with 9 nucleotides matching TRBD2. The CDR3 consists of 16 residues. After removal of 0 bases from V and 0 bases from J, the junction contained 1 base not matched to a gene. Germline values: CDR1 SGHNT, CDR2 YYREEE (reference sequence).

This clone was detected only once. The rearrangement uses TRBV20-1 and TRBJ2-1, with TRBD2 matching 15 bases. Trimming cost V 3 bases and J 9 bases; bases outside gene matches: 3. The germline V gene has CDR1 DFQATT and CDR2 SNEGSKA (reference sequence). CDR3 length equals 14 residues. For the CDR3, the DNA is TGCAGTGCTAGTACGGGACTAGCGGGAGGTGAGCAGTTCTTC. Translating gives CSASTGLAGGEQFF.

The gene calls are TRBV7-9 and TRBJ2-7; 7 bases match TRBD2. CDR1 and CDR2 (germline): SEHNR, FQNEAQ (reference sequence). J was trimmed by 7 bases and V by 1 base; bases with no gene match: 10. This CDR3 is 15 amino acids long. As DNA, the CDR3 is TGTGCCAGCAGCTTAGGGAGCCGGGGGGTAAATGAGCAGTACTTC. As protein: CASSLGSRGVNEQYF.

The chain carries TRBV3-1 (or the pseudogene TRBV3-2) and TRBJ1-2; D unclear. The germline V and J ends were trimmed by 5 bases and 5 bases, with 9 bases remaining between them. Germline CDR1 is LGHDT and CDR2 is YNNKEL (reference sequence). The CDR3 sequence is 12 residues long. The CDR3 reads CASSDGYYGYTF. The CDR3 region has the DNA TGTGCCAGCAGCGACGGGTATTATGGCTACACCTTC.

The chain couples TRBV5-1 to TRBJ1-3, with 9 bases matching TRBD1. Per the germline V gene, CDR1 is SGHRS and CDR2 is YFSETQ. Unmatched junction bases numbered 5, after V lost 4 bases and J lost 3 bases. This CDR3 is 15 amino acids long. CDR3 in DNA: TGCGCCAGCAGCCGGGACAGGGTAAATGGAAACACCATATATTTT. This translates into CASSRDRVNGNTIYF. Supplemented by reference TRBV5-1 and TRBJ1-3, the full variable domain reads KAGVTQTPRYLIKTRGQQVTLSCSPISGHRSVSWYQQTPGQGLQFLFEYFSETQRNKGNFPGRFSGRQFSNSRSEMNVSTLELGDSALYLCASSRDRVNGNTIYFGEGSWLTVV.

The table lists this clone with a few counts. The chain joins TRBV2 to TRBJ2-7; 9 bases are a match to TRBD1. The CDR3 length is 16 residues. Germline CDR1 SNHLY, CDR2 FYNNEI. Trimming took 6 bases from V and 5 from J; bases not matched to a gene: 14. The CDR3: CASRVLMGQGIDEQYF. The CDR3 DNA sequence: TGTGCCAGCAGGGTTTTAATGGGACAGGGAATCGACGAGCAGTACTTC.

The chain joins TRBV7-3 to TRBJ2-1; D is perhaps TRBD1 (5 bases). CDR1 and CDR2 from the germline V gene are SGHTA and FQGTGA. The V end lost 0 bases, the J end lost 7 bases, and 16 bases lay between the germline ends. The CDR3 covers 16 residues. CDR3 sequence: CASSLTGLPGINEQFF. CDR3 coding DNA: TGTGCCAGCAGCTTAACGGGGCTACCTGGGATAAATGAGCAGTTCTTC.

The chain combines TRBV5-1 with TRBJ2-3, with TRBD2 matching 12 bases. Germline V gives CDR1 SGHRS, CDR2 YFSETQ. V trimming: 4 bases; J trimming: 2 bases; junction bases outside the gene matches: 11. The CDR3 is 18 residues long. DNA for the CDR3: TGCGCCAGCAGCCCTGACGGAGGACTAGCGGGGATCACAGATACGCAGTATTTT. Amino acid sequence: CASSPDGGLAGITDTQYF. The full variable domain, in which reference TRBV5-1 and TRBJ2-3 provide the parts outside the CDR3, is KAGVTQTPRYLIKTRGQQVTLSCSPISGHRSVSWYQQTPGQGLQFLFEYFSETQRNKGNFPGRFSGRQFSNSRSEMNVSTLELGDSALYLCASSPDGGLAGITDTQYFGPGTRLTVL.